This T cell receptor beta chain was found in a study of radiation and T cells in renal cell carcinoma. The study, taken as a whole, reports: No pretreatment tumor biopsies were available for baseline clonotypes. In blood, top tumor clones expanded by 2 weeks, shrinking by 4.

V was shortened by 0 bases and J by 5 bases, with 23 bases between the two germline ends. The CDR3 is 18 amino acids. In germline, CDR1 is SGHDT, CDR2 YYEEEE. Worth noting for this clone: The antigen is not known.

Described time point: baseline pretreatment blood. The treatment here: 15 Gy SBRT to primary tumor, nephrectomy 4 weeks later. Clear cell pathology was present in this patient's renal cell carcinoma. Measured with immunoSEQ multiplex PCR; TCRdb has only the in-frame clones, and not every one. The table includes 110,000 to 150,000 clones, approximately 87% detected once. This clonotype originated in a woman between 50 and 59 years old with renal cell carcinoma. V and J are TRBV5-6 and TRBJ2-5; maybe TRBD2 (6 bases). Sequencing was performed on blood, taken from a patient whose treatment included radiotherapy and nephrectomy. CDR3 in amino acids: CASSLGLQGGRLGETQYF. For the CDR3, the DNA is TGTGCCAGCAGCTTGGGTCTTCAGGGAGGCCGTTTAGGGGAGACCCAGTACTTC.